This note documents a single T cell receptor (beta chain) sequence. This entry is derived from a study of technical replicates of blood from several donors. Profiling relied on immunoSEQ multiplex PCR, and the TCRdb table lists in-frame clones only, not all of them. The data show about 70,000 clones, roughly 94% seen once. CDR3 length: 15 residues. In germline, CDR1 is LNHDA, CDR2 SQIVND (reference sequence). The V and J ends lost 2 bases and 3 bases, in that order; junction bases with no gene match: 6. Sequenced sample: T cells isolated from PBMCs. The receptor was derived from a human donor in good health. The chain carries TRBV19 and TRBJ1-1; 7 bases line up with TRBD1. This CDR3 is CASSIQGVGDTEAFF. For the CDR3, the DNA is TGTGCCAGTAGTATACAGGGGGTTGGGGACACTGAAGCTTTCTTT.